A single T cell receptor beta chain is shown here with its context. The source of the sample is a study of Ad26.COV2.S vaccination and SARS-CoV-2 variants. Regarding treatment: 19 received Ad26.COV2.S at low or high dose, single or two shots; about 5 received placebo; per-sample allocation not given. The samples were gathered on day 63 after the first injection of vaccine or placebo. In Boston, the donor was an adult between 18-55 years of age. Clones were read by immunoSEQ multiplex PCR, and TCRdb kept only the in-frame ones, dropping some. The repertoire holds 300,000 to 400,000 clones, with roughly 91% as singletons. V was pared by 0 bases and J by 2 bases, with 8 bases between. The length of the CDR3 is 15 residues. The V gene's germline CDR1 is LNHNV and CDR2 YYDKDF (reference sequence).

The genes are TRBV15 and TRBJ1-5; D unclear. Sequenced material: peripheral blood, taken in a trial of Ad26.COV2.S vaccine versus placebo. The origin of this receptor is a person aged 18-60 years who received the Ad26.COV2.S COVID-19 vaccine or a placebo. The CDR3 DNA reads TGTGCCACCAGCAGAGATGGTCGGGGCAATCAGCCCCAGCATTTT. This codes for CATSRDGRGNQPQHF.